The 5 T cell receptor beta chains below come from one sample, sequenced in a study of CD4 T cells in relation to SARS-CoV-2 and coronaviruses. The unexposed donors gave CD4+ T cells in about 2010-2019, prior to COVID-19. TCRdb's copy holds only in-frame clones and misses some; the assay was immunoSEQ multiplex PCR. Of some 65,000 clones in the sample, about 87% were seen once. What was sequenced was memory CD4+ T cells from PBMCs. The source of these receptors is a human donor in good health.

This chain links TRBV11-3 with TRBJ2-1; 7 positions match TRBD2. J lost 6 bases, V lost 5 bases, and 4 bases had no gene match. CDR1 is SGHNT, CDR2 YENEEA, per germline. The CDR3 totals 13 residues. CDR3 DNA: TGTGCCAGCAGCAAAGGGACTACCAATGAGCAGTTCTTC. As protein: CASSKGTTNEQFF.

The CDR3 loop is CASSVTEQETQYF. The CDR3 DNA sequence: TGTGCCAGCAGCGTAACAGAGCAAGAGACCCAGTACTTC. The chain links TRBV9 to TRBJ2-5, with D unresolved. Germline V lookup: CDR1 SGDLS, CDR2 YYNGEE. The CDR3 contains 13 residues. V lost 1 base to trimming and J lost 2 bases, with 6 bases between them.

The chain uses TRBV11-2 and TRBJ1-1; D call uncertain. Trimming took off 2 bases at V and 1 base at J, with 20 bases between the two ends. The germline CDR1 and CDR2 sequences are SGHAT and FQNNGV. The CDR3 has 18 residues. CDR3 residues: CASSLRTGREGPNTEAFF. The CDR3 coding sequence is TGTGCCAGCAGCTTAAGAACTGGTCGGGAGGGCCCGAACACTGAAGCTTTCTTT.

This chain uses TRBV7-3 with TRBJ2-1; no definite D call. The CDR3 length is 14 residues. CDR1 is SGHTA and CDR2 is FQGTGA in the germline V gene. Trimming removed 2 bases at V and 6 bases at J, with 11 bases between. CDR3 sequence (DNA): TGTGCCAGCAGCTTAGTAGGTTGGGGCAATGAGCAGTTCTTC. It translates to CASSLVGWGNEQFF.

J is TRBJ2-2 and V is TRBV18, with D unclear. V was shortened by 3 bases and J by 2 bases, with 7 bases between the two germline ends. The CDR3 has 14 residues. Germline assignment: CDR1 KGHSH and CDR2 LQKENI. The CDR3 region has the DNA TGTGCCAGCTCACCTAACTTTAACACCGGGGAGCTGTTTTTT. It codes for CASSPNFNTGELFF.